What follows are 4 T cell receptor beta chains derived from one specimen sequenced in a study of shared clonotypes between healthy human individuals (dated by TCRdb to between 2020 and 2021). Library construction relied on the immunoSEQ multiplex PCR assay. The source is immuneACCESS, and TCRdb retained only in-frame sequences with V and J called. Part of the clones is not carried over; for the studies checked, unresolved V genes explain less than half of this, and the remainder is unexplained. Here the sample has under 2,500,000 clones; approximately 96% occur a single time. Roughly 0.13% of the sample is in the top ten clones. The sample was naive CD4+ T cells sorted from blood. According to the study, the label for this sample's cell subset or site signals: CD45RA+ positively selected. The origin of the receptors is a man between 18 and 35 years old in good health.

For the CDR3, the DNA is TGCGCCAGCAGTGTCGGGACAGGCTACGAGCAGTACTTC. Protein sequence: CASSVGTGYEQYF. The chain joins TRBV10-1 to TRBJ2-7, with 8 bases identical to TRBD1. The junction had 2 bases not matched to a gene; V was cut back by 4 bases and J by 3 bases. CDR1 WNHNN and CDR2 SYGVQD come from the germline V gene (reference sequence). The CDR3 consists of 13 residues.

As concerns this clone: Other DNA variants within this sample encode the same CDR3. This sequence joins TRBV11-2 and TRBJ2-7; 7 nucleotides match TRBD1. The CDR3 extends over 14 amino acids. Germline CDR1 and CDR2: SGHAT and FQNNGV. The junction had 1 base not matched to a gene; V was cut back by 0 bases and J by 2 bases. CDR3 sequence (DNA): TGTGCCAGCAGCTTAGAGCAGGGGGCCTACGAGCAGTACTTC. Translated: CASSLEQGAYEQYF.

The CDR3 sequence: CASSEERGGTDTQYF. The DNA for the CDR3 is TGTGCCAGCAGTGAAGAGCGGGGGGGCACAGATACGCAGTATTTT. V usage is TRBV6-1 and J usage is TRBJ2-3, with 9 positions matching TRBD2. CDR1 is MNHNS and CDR2 is SASEGT in the germline V gene. Trimming at V came to 1 base and at J to 1 base, leaving 0 bases not matched to a gene. The CDR3 totals 15 residues.

The rearrangement uses TRBV9 and TRBJ2-1; no definite D call. Germline CDR1 is SGDLS and CDR2 is YYNGEE. V was pared by 3 bases and J by 0 bases, with 10 bases between. This CDR3 is built from 15 residues. CDR3 sequence (DNA): TGTGCCAGCAGCGCCACAACGGACTCCTACAATGAGCAGTTCTTC. Its protein product is CASSATTDSYNEQFF.